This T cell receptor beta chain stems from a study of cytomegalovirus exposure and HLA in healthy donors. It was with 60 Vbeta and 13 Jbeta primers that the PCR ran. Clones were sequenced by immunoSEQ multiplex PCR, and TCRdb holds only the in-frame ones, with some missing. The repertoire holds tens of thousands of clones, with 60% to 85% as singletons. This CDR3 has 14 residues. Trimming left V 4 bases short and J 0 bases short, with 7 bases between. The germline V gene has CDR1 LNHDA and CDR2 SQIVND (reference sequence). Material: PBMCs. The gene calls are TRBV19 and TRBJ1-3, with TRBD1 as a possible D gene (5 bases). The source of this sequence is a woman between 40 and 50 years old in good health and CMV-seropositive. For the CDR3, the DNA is TGTGCCAGTAGTAGAACAGGCTCTGGAAACACCATATATTTT. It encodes CASSRTGSGNTIYF.